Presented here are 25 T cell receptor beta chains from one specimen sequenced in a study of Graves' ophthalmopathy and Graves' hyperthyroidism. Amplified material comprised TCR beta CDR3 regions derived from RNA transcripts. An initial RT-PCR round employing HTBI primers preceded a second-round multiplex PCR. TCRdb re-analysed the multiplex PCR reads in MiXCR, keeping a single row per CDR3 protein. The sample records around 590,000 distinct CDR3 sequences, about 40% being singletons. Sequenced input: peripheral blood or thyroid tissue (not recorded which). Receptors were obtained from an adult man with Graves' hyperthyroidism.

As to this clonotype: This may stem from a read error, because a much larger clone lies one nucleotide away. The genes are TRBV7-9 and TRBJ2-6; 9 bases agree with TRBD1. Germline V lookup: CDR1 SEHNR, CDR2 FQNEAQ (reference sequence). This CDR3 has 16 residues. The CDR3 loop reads CDSSLGQGLGANVLTF. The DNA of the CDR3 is TGTGACAGCAGCTTAGGACAGGGGCTCGGGGCCAACGTCCTGACTTTC.

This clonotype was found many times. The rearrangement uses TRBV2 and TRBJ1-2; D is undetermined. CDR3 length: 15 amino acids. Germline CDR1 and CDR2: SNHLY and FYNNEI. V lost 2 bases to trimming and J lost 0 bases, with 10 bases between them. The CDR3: CASSESAGTNYGYTF. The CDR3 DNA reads TGTGCCAGCAGTGAATCAGCCGGAACTAACTATGGCTACACCTTC.

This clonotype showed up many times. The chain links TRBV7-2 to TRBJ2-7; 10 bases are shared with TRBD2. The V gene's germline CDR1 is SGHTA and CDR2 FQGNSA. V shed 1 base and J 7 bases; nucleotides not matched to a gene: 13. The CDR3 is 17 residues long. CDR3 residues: CASSLVSPSLAGVEQYF. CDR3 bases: TGTGCCAGCAGCTTAGTTTCCCCCAGCCTAGCGGGAGTAGAGCAGTACTTC.

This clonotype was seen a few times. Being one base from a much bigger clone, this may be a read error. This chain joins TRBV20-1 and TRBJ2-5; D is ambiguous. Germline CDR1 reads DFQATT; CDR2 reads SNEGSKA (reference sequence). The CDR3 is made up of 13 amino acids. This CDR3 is CSARDPRQGTQYF. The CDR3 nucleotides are TGCAGTGCTAGAGATCCCCGGCAAGGGACCCAGTACTTC.

As DNA, the CDR3 is TGTGCCAGCAGTCGCGGGACAGGGTTCGAGCAGTACTTC. Translating gives CASSRGTGFEQYF. The V call is TRBV9, the J call TRBJ2-7; 9 nucleotides line up with TRBD1. The V segment lost 5 bases and the J segment 6 bases; nucleotides outside the gene matches: 6. The CDR3 length is 13 residues. Germline-derived CDR1 and CDR2 are SGDLS and YYNGEE.

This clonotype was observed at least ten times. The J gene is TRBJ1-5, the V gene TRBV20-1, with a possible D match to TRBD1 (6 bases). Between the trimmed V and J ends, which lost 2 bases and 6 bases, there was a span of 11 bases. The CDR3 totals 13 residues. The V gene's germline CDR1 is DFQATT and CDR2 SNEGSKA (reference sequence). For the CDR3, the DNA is TGCAGTGCTAGAACAGGGTTGAGTCAGCCCCAGCATTTT. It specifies CSARTGLSQPQHF.

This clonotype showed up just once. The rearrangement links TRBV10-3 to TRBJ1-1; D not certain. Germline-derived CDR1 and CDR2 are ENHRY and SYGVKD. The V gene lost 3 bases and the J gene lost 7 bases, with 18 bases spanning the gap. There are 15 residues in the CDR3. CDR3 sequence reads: CAISDPGRTSSEAFF. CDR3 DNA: TGTGCCATCAGTGACCCAGGACGGACGTCGAGTGAAGCTTTCTTT.

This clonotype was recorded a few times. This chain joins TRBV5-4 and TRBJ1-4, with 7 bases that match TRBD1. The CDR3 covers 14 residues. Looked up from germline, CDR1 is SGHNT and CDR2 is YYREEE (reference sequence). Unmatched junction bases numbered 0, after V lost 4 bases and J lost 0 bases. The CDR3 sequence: CASSGTATNEKLFF. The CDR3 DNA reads TGTGCCAGCAGCGGGACAGCAACTAATGAAAAACTGTTTTTT.

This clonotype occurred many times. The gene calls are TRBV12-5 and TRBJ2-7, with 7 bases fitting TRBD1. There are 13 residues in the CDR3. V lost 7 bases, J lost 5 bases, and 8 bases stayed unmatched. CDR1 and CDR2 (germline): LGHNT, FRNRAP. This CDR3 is CASATQGYNEQYF. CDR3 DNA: TGTGCTAGTGCCACACAGGGGTACAACGAGCAGTACTTC.

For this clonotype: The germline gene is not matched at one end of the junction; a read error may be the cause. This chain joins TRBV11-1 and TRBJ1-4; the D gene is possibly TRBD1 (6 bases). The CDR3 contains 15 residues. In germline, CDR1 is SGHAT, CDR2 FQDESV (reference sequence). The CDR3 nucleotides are TGTGCCAGCAGCTTAAGCTCTTGGGACACTGAAAAGCTGTTTTTT. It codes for CASSLSSWDTEKLFF.

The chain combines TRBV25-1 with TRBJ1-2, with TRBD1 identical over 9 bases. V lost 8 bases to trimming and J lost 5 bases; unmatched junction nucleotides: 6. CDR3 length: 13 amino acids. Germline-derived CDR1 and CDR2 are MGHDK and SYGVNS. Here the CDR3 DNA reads TGTGCCAGCTTACTGACAGGGGGGTATGGCTACACCTTC. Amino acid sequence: CASLLTGGYGYTF.

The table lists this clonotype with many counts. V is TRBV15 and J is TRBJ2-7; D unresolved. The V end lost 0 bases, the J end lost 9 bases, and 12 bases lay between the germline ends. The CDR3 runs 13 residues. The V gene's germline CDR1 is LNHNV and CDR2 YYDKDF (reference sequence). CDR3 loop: CATSRDPVSPQYF. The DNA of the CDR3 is TGTGCCACCAGCAGAGATCCGGTTAGCCCGCAGTACTTC.

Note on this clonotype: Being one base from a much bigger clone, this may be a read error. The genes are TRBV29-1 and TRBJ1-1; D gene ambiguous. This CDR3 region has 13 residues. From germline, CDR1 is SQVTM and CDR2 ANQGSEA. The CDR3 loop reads CSVARARNTEALF. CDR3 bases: TGCAGCGTTGCAAGAGCCAGGAACACTGAAGCTCTCTTT.

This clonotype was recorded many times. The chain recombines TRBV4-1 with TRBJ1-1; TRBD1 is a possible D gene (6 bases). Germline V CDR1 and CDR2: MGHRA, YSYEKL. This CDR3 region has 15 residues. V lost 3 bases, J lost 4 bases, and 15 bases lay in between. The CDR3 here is CASSHTKGVGTEAFF. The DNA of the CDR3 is TGCGCCAGCAGCCACACCAAGGGGGTTGGCACTGAAGCTTTCTTT.

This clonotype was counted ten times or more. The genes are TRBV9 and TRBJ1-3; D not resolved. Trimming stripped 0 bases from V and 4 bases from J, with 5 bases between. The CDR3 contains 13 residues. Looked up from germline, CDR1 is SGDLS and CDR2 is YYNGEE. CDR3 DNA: TGTGCCAGCAGCGTAGTGGACGGAAACACCATATATTTT. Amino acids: CASSVVDGNTIYF.

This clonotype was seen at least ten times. The CDR3 sequence is CASSYMGNSPLHF. In DNA, the CDR3 is TGTGCCAGCAGTTACATGGGGAATTCACCCCTCCACTTT. The chain carries TRBV6-5 and TRBJ1-6, with D unresolved. CDR3 length equals 13 residues. Trimming took off 2 bases at V and 7 bases at J, with 6 bases between the two ends. Per germline, CDR1 MNHEY and CDR2 SVGAGI.

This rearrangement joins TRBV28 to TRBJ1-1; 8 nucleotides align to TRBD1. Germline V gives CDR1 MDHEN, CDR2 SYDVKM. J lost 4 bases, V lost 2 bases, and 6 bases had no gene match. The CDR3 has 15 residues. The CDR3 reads CASSLRTGWITEAFF. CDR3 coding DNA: TGTGCCAGCAGTTTAAGGACAGGGTGGATCACTGAAGCTTTCTTT.

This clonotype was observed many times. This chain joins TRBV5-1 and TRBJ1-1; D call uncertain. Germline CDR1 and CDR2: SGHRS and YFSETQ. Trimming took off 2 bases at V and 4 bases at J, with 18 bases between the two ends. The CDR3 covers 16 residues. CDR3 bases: TGCGCCAGCAGCTTTAATCCCTCGGTTGGAGGCACTGAAGCTTTCTTT. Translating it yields CASSFNPSVGGTEAFF.

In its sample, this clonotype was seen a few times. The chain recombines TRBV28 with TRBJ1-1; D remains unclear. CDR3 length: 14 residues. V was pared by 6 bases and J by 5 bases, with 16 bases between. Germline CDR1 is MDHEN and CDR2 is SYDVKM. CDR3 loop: CASRLRTATTEAFF. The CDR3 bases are TGTGCCAGCAGGCTACGGACGGCTACGACTGAAGCTTTCTTT. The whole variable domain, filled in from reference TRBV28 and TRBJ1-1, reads DVKVTQSSRYLVKRTGEKVFLECVQDMDHENMFWYRQDPGLGLRLIYFSYDVKMKEKGDIPEGYSVSREKKERFSLILESASTNQTSMYLCASRLRTATTEAFFGQGTRLTVV.

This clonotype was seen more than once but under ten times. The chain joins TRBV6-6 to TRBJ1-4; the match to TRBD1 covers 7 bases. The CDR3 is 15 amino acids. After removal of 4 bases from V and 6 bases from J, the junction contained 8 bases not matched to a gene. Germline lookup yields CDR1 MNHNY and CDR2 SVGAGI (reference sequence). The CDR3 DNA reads TGTGCCAGCAGTTCAAACAGGGGTTCAGATGAAAAACTGTTTTTT. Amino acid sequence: CASSSNRGSDEKLFF.

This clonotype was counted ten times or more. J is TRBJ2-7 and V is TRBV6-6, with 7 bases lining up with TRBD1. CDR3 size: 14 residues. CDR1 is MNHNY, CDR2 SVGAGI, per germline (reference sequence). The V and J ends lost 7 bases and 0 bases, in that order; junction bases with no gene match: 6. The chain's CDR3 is CASIADRVSYEQYF. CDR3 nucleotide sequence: TGTGCCAGCATCGCAGACAGGGTCTCCTACGAGCAGTACTTC.

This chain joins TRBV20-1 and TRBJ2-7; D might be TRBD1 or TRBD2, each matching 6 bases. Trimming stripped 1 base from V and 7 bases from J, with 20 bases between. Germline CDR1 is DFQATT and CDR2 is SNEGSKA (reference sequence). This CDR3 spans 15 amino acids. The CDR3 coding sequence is TGCAGTGCTAGAGGGAGGGGGAGCTCCTACAATGAGCAGTACTTC. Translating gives CSARGRGSSYNEQYF.

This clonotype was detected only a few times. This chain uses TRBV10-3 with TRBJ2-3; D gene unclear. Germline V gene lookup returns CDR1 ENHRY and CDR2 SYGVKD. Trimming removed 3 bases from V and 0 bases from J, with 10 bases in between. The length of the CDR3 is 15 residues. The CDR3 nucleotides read TGTGCCATCAGTGAAGAATGGAAAAGCACAGATACGCAGTATTTT. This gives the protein CAISEEWKSTDTQYF.

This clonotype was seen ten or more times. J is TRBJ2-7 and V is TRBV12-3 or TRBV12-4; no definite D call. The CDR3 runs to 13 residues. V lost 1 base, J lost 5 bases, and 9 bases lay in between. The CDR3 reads CASSLVWGNEQYF. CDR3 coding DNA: TGTGCCAGCAGTTTAGTATGGGGAAACGAGCAGTACTTC.

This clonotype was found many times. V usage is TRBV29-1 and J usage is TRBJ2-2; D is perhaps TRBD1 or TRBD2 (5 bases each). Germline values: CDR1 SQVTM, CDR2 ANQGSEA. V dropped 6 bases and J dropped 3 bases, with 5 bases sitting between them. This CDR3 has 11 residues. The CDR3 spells CSVGDTGELFF. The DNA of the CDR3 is TGCAGCGTGGGGGACACCGGGGAGCTGTTTTTT.